The 25 T cell receptor beta chains reported below all come from one sample, sequenced in a study of CD8 T cells in Susac syndrome. It was with random hexamers that roughly 0.45 to 1 ug RNA was reverse transcribed. TCRdb reprocessed the immunoSEQ multiplex PCR reads with MiXCR, giving one entry per CDR3 protein. The table has about 110,000 distinct CDR3 sequences, roughly 95% seen once. Sequencing was performed on CD4+ T cells from PBMCs. Receptors originate from a human donor in good health.

J is TRBJ2-2 and V is TRBV13, with D possibly being TRBD1 (6 bases). Germline lookup yields CDR1 PRHDT and CDR2 FYEKMQ (reference sequence). The CDR3 spans 14 residues. Trimming removed 5 bases from V and 4 bases from J, with 11 bases in between. CDR3: CASSLTGTTGELFF. As DNA, the CDR3 is TGTGCCAGCAGCCTCACAGGGACCACCGGGGAGCTGTTTTTT.

This sequence joins TRBV20-1 and TRBJ2-7; 7 nucleotides agree with TRBD1. The ends lost 1 base at V and 4 bases at J; junction bases unmatched: 4. The CDR3 is made up of 13 amino acids. The germline CDR1 and CDR2 sequences are DFQATT and SNEGSKA (reference sequence). The CDR3 protein is CSARGTGIYEQYF. The CDR3 DNA reads TGCAGTGCTAGAGGGACAGGAATATACGAGCAGTACTTC.

The V call is TRBV20-1, the J call TRBJ2-5, with D perhaps matching TRBD1 (6 bases). Per germline, CDR1 DFQATT and CDR2 SNEGSKA (reference sequence). Deletions cut 0 bases from V and 1 base from J, with 9 bases between. CDR3 size: 14 residues. The CDR3 bases are TGCAGTGCTAGAGATAGGACAGTCCAAGAGACCCAGTACTTC. Protein product: CSARDRTVQETQYF.

The rearrangement joins TRBV28 to TRBJ1-1, with D unresolved. V was clipped by 6 bases and J by 0 bases, with 14 bases between them. The CDR3 is 15 amino acids. Germline V gene sequence: CDR1 MDHEN, CDR2 SYDVKM. CDR3 protein: CASSVSGYMNTEAFF. In DNA, the CDR3 is TGTGCCAGCAGCGTTTCCGGTTACATGAACACTGAAGCTTTCTTT.

This clonotype appeared once. This chain links TRBV3-1 with TRBJ1-2, with a possible D match to TRBD1 (5 bases). The germline CDR1 and CDR2 sequences are LGHDT and YNNKEL (reference sequence). The CDR3 runs 15 residues. V was trimmed by 0 bases and J by 6 bases, leaving 14 bases between them. The DNA for the CDR3 is TGTGCCAGCAGCCAAGATCCCCAGGGAATTCATGGCTACACCTTC. This gives the protein CASSQDPQGIHGYTF.

The rearrangement joins TRBV2 to TRBJ1-5; 8 nucleotides align to TRBD1. This CDR3 has 17 amino acids. In germline, CDR1 is SNHLY, CDR2 FYNNEI. J gave up 0 bases and V 5 bases, and 9 bases lay outside the gene matches. The CDR3 loop is CASSRQGRLYSNQPQHF. For the CDR3, the DNA is TGTGCCAGCAGTCGACAGGGGCGACTTTATAGCAATCAGCCCCAGCATTTT. Variable domain in full (rest from reference TRBV2 and TRBJ1-5): EPEVTQTPSHQVTQMGQEVILRCVPISNHLYFYWYRQILGQKVEFLVSFYNNEISEKSEIFDDQFSVERPDGSNFTLKIRSTKLEDSAMYFCASSRQGRLYSNQPQHFGDGTRLSIL.

In nucleotides, the CDR3 is TGTGCCAGCAGCCTCGGAGGACAGGGACTACACAATGAGCAGTTCTTC. Translation: CASSLGGQGLHNEQFF. The chain has TRBV28 and TRBJ2-1, with D perhaps matching TRBD1 (8 bases). The ends were cut back, 6 bases at V and 5 bases at J, with 20 bases in the middle. CDR1 is MDHEN and CDR2 is SYDVKM in the germline V gene. The CDR3 sequence is 16 residues long.

The CDR3 is CASKFLAGDSYEQYF. CDR3 coding DNA: TGCGCCAGCAAATTCCTAGCGGGAGACTCGTACGAGCAGTACTTC. The genes are TRBV5-1 and TRBJ2-7; 10 bases map to TRBD2. Losses at the gene ends were 6 bases for V and 4 bases for J; bases not matched to a gene: 10. The CDR3 is 15 amino acids. Germline V gives CDR1 SGHRS, CDR2 YFSETQ.

The chain uses TRBV2 and TRBJ2-2, with 7 positions matching TRBD2. CDR3 length equals 15 residues. Per the germline V gene, CDR1 is SNHLY and CDR2 is FYNNEI. V gave up 9 bases and J gave up 2 bases; unmatched junction bases: 9. CDR3 amino acids: CASKGLAANTGELFF. CDR3 DNA: TGTGCCAGTAAGGGGCTAGCGGCAAACACCGGGGAGCTGTTTTTT.

In its sample, this clonotype was seen a few times. The chain couples TRBV7-9 to TRBJ2-5, with D possibly matching TRBD1 (6 bases). V was pared by 5 bases and J by 4 bases, with 11 bases between. Germline V lookup: CDR1 SEHNR, CDR2 FQNEAQ (reference sequence). The CDR3 sequence is 13 residues long. CDR3 in DNA: TGTGCCAGCAGCCTCCGAGGGGGAGAGACCCAGTACTTC. Its translation: CASSLRGGETQYF. Full variable domain (missing parts from reference TRBV7-9 and TRBJ2-5): DTGVSQNPRHKITKRGQNVTFRCDPISEHNRLYWYRQTLGQGPEFLTYFQNEAQLEKSRLLSDRFSAERPKGSFSTLEIQRTEQGDSAMYLCASSLRGGETQYFGPGTRLLVL.

The chain combines TRBV6-6 with TRBJ2-1; no firm D call. The CDR3 totals 14 residues. Between the trimmed V and J ends, which lost 2 bases and 9 bases, there was a span of 14 bases. The germline CDR1 and CDR2 sequences are MNHNY and SVGAGI (reference sequence). CDR3 nucleotide sequence: TGTGCCAGCAGTTACGGGCCCGGTGTGGCTGAGCAGTTCTTC. It yields the protein CASSYGPGVAEQFF.

V usage is TRBV6-1 and J usage is TRBJ2-7; 8 positions agree with TRBD1. Looked up from germline, CDR1 is MNHNS and CDR2 is SASEGT. The V gene end was trimmed by 5 bases and the J gene end by 6 bases; junction bases not matched to a gene: 3. The CDR3 extends over 12 amino acids. CDR3 nucleotides: TGTGCCAGCAGTTATACAGGGGGCGAGCAGTACTTC. Translating it yields CASSYTGGEQYF.

This sequence joins TRBV7-9 and TRBJ2-3; D is possibly TRBD1 (5 bases). Per the germline V gene, CDR1 is SEHNR and CDR2 is FQNEAQ (reference sequence). Trimming cost V 3 bases and J 13 bases, with 17 bases left between them. This CDR3 is 13 amino acids long. CDR3 DNA: TGTGCCAGCAGCTTCGAAATTCTAGGGGCGGAGTATTTT. This encodes CASSFEILGAEYF.

The V call is TRBV20-1, the J call TRBJ1-6; 10 nucleotides line up with TRBD1. This CDR3 spans 18 amino acids. Trimming took 1 base from V and 0 from J; bases not matched to a gene: 6. In germline, CDR1 is DFQATT, CDR2 SNEGSKA (reference sequence). The CDR3 protein is CSARAGQGMGSYNSPLHF. The DNA of the CDR3 is TGCAGTGCTAGAGCGGGACAGGGGATGGGCTCCTATAATTCACCCCTCCACTTT.

The chain recombines TRBV14 with TRBJ1-4; D not certain. Germline lookup yields CDR1 SGHDN and CDR2 FVKESK. The CDR3 consists of 16 residues. The germline V and J ends were trimmed by 1 base and 7 bases, with 16 bases remaining between them. CDR3: CASSQGSTPGGEKLFF. The CDR3 nucleotides read TGTGCCAGCAGCCAAGGATCGACACCCGGAGGTGAAAAACTGTTTTTT.

The chain links TRBV5-6 to TRBJ2-4; possibly TRBD1 or TRBD2 for D (7 bases each). Trimming took 0 bases from V and 8 from J, leaving 15 bases between them. The CDR3 is 15 amino acids. Germline CDR1 is SGHDT and CDR2 is YYEEEE. In nucleotides, the CDR3 is TGTGCCAGCAGCTTGGTTTTTCAGGGGGGGGACATTCAGTACTTC. It specifies CASSLVFQGGDIQYF.

The chain has TRBV5-6 and TRBJ1-2; 7 nucleotides line up with TRBD1. With 4 bases clipped from V and 0 bases from J, the junction kept 9 bases outside the gene matches. Per germline, CDR1 SGHDT and CDR2 YYEEEE. CDR3 length: 16 residues. CDR3 amino acids: CASSQLGQKSNYGYTF. DNA of the CDR3: TGTGCCAGCAGCCAGCTGGGACAGAAGTCTAACTATGGCTACACCTTC.

This rearrangement joins TRBV4-1 to TRBJ2-2, with D perhaps matching TRBD1 or TRBD2 (5 bases each). The CDR3 covers 16 residues. V lost 0 bases to trimming and J lost 4 bases, with 12 bases between them. Looked up from germline, CDR1 is MGHRA and CDR2 is YSYEKL. CDR3 coding DNA: TGCGCCAGCAGCCAAGACAAAGCAGGGACCACCGGGGAGCTGTTTTTT. This translates into CASSQDKAGTTGELFF.

The genes are TRBV7-9 and TRBJ2-5; 7 bases are a match to TRBD1. Germline V gives CDR1 SEHNR, CDR2 FQNEAQ (reference sequence). Losses at the gene ends were 6 bases for V and 5 bases for J; bases not matched to a gene: 12. The CDR3 has 15 residues. The DNA of the CDR3 is TGTGCCAGCAGGCAAACAGGGGCAAGGGTTGAGACCCAGTACTTC. As protein: CASRQTGARVETQYF. Filled out from reference TRBV7-9 and TRBJ2-5, the complete variable domain reads DTGVSQNPRHKITKRGQNVTFRCDPISEHNRLYWYRQTLGQGPEFLTYFQNEAQLEKSRLLSDRFSAERPKGSFSTLEIQRTEQGDSAMYLCASRQTGARVETQYFGPGTRLLVL.

The genes are TRBV7-2 and TRBJ2-5; D perhaps matches TRBD2 (5 bases). The length of the CDR3 is 13 residues. The germline CDR1 and CDR2 sequences are SGHTA and FQGNSA. With 3 bases removed from V and 5 bases from J, the gap between germline ends came to 10 bases. The CDR3 reads CASSFGPGETQYF. For the CDR3, the DNA is TGTGCCAGCAGCTTCGGACCGGGGGAGACCCAGTACTTC. Full variable domain (outside the CDR3, taken from reference TRBV7-2 and TRBJ2-5): GAGVSQSPSNKVTEKGKDVELRCDPISGHTALYWYRQSLGQGLEFLIYFQGNSAPDKSGLPSDRFSAERTGGSVSTLTIQRTQQEDSAVYLCASSFGPGETQYFGPGTRLLVL.

V is TRBV6-2 or TRBV6-3 and J is TRBJ2-1; D could derive from TRBD1 or TRBD2 (5 bases each). Germline-derived CDR1 and CDR2 are MNHEY and SVGEGT. This CDR3 region has 14 residues. V shed 6 bases and J shed 9 bases, with 18 bases lying between them. The CDR3: CASSLNRDVGEQFF. CDR3 DNA: TGTGCCAGCAGCCTCAATCGGGACGTGGGTGAGCAGTTCTTC.

This rearrangement joins TRBV29-1 to TRBJ2-7; 8 positions match TRBD1. The V gene end was trimmed by 7 bases and the J gene end by 1 base; junction bases not matched to a gene: 9. This CDR3 region has 14 residues. The germline CDR1 and CDR2 sequences are SQVTM and ANQGSEA. CDR3 protein: CSASPGQASYEQYF. Here the CDR3 DNA reads TGCAGCGCTTCACCGGGACAGGCTTCCTACGAGCAGTACTTC.

CDR3 in DNA: TGCGCCAGCAGCCAAGTAGGAGCACGCCGGAGGGGTGAGCAGTTCTTC. Translating gives CASSQVGARRRGEQFF. The chain has TRBV4-1 and TRBJ2-1, with D possibly being TRBD2 (6 bases). V lost 1 base to trimming and J lost 9 bases, with 19 bases between them. The CDR3 runs 16 residues. Germline assignment: CDR1 MGHRA and CDR2 YSYEKL.

The chain is built from TRBV7-6 and TRBJ2-1, with a possible D match to TRBD1 (5 bases). V lost 6 bases and J 8 bases, leaving 20 bases between the germline ends. The CDR3 has 15 amino acids. Germline CDR1 is SGHVS and CDR2 is FNYEAQ. The CDR3: CASSPQGTFTYEQFF. The CDR3, as DNA: TGTGCCAGCAGTCCGCAGGGAACCTTTACCTATGAGCAGTTCTTC.

The gene calls are TRBV6-1 and TRBJ1-1; no clear D. Germline CDR1 MNHNS, CDR2 SASEGT. This CDR3 region has 14 residues. V dropped 7 bases and J dropped 4 bases, with 16 bases sitting between them. CDR3 bases: TGTGCCAGCAATCTGGTTGGTTCGATCACTGAAGCTTTCTTT. Protein product: CASNLVGSITEAFF.